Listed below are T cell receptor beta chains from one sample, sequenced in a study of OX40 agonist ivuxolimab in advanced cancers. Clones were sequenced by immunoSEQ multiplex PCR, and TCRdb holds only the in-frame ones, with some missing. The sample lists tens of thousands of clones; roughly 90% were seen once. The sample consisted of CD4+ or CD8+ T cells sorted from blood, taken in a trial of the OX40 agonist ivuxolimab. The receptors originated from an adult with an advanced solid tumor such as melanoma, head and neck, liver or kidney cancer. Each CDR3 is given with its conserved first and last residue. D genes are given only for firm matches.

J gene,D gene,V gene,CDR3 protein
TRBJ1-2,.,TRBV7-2,CASSPGRYTRNYGYTF
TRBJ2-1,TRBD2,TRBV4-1,CASSQGTSGRDEQFF
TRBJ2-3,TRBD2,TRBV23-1,CASSQWMTSGTETDTQYF
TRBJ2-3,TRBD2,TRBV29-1,CSVLRTSGGTDTQYF
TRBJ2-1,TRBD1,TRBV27,CASRAGTAYNEQFF
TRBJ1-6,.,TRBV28,CASQQGFGSFNSPLHF
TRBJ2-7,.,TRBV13,CASSPRAQTVYEQYF
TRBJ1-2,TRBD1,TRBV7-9,CASSTGAFYGYTF
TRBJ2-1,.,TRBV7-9,CASSPSSYNEQFF
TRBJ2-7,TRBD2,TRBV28,CASSSSSGRGSYEQYF
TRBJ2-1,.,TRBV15,CATSSGSGSSYNEQFF
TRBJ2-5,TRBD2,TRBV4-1,CASSQASGLAGGLGLETQYF
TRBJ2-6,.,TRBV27,CASSISGANVLTF
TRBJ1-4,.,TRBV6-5,CASSTWGGTNEKLFF
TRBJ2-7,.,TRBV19,CASSILTGEGYYEQYF
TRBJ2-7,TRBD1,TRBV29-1,CSVEDLGQGVYYEQYF
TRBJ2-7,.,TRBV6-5,CASSQSQGSEQYF
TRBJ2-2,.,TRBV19,CASSILQGNGELFF
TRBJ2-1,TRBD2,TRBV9,CASSAGGRSYNEQFF
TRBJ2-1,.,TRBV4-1,CASSQDGTDDEQFF